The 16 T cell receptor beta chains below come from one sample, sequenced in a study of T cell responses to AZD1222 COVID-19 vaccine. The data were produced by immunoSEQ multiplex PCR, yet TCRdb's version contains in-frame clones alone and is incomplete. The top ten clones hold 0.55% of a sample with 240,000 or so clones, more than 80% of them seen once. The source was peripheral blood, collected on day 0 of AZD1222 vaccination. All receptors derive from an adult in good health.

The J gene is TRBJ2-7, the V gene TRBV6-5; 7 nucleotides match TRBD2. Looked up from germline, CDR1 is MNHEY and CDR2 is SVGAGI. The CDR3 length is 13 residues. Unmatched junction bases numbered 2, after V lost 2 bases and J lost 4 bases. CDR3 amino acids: CASSYGRAYEQYF. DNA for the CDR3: TGTGCCAGCAGTTACGGGAGGGCATACGAGCAGTACTTC.

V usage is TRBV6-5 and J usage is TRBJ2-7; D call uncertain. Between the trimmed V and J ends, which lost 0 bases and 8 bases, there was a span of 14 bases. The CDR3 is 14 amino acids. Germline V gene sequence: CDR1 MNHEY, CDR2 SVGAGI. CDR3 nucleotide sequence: TGTGCCAGCAGTTACTCAAATACCGCTTCTAAGCAGTACTTC. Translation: CASSYSNTASKQYF.

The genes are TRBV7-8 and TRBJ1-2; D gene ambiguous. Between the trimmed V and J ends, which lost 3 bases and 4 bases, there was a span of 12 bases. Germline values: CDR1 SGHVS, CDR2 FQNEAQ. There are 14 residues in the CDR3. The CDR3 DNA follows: TGTGCCAGCAGCTTGGGGTCCCTTGCCTATGGCTACACCTTC. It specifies CASSLGSLAYGYTF.

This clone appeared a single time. For the CDR3, the DNA is TGTGCCAGCGCCTACTCTGGAAACACCATATATTTT. Translation gives CASAYSGNTIYF. This rearrangement joins TRBV12-3 or TRBV12-4 to TRBJ1-3; D not resolved. This CDR3 spans 12 amino acids. V was trimmed by 8 bases and J by 0 bases, leaving 5 bases between them.

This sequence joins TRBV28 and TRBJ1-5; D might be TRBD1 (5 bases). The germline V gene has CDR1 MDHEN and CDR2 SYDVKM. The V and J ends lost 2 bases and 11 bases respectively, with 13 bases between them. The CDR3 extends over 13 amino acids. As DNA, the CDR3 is TGTGCCAGCAGTTTACCCCAGGGAACGACCCAGCATTTT. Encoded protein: CASSLPQGTTQHF. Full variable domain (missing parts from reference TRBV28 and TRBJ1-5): DVKVTQSSRYLVKRTGEKVFLECVQDMDHENMFWYRQDPGLGLRLIYFSYDVKMKEKGDIPEGYSVSREKKERFSLILESASTNQTSMYLCASSLPQGTTQHFGDGTRLSIL.

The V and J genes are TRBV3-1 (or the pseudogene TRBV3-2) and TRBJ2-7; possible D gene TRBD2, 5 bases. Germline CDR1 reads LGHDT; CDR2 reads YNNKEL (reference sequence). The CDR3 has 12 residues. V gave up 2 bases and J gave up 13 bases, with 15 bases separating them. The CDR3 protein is CASSQSTGWVYF. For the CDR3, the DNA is TGTGCCAGCAGCCAATCGACGGGATGGGTTTACTTC.

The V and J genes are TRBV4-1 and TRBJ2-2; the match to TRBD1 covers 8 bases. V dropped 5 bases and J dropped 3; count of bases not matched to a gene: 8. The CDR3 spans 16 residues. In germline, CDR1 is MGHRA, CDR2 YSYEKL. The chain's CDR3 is CASSVRQGTDTGELFF. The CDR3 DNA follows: TGCGCCAGCAGCGTCCGACAGGGGACGGACACCGGGGAGCTGTTTTTT.

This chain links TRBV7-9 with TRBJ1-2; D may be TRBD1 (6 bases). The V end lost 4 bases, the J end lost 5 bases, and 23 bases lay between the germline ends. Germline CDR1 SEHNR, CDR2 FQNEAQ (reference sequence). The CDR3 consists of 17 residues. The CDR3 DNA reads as TGTGCCAGCAGCTCTAAGGGTCAAGGGGGGATTCAATATGGCTACACCTTC. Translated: CASSSKGQGGIQYGYTF.

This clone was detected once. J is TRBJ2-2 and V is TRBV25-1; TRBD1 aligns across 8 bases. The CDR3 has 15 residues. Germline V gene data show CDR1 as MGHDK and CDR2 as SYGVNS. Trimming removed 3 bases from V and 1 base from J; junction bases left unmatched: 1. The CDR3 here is CASSDDRGNTGELFF. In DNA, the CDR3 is TGTGCCAGCAGTGATGACAGGGGGAACACCGGGGAGCTGTTTTTT. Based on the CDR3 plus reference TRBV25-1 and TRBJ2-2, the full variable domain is EADIYQTPRYLVIGTGKKITLECSQTMGHDKMYWYQQDPGMELHLIHYSYGVNSTEKGDLSSESTVSRIRTEHFPLTLESARPSHTSQYLCASSDDRGNTGELFFGEGSRLTVL.

CDR3 DNA: TGCGCCAGCAGTGTTGACAGGGGGATTGAAAAACTGTTTTTT. Protein: CASSVDRGIEKLFF. J is TRBJ1-4 and V is TRBV10-2; 9 bases agree with TRBD1. Germline lookup yields CDR1 WSHSY and CDR2 SAAADI. The CDR3 extends over 14 amino acids. J gave up 7 bases and V 4 bases, and 4 bases lay outside the gene matches.

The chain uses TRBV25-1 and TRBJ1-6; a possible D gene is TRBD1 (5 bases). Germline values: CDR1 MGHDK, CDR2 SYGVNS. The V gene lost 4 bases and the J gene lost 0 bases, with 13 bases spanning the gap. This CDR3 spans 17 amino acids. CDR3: CASSGSEGSSYNSPLHF. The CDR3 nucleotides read TGTGCCAGCAGTGGTAGCGAGGGGAGCTCCTATAATTCACCCCTCCACTTT.

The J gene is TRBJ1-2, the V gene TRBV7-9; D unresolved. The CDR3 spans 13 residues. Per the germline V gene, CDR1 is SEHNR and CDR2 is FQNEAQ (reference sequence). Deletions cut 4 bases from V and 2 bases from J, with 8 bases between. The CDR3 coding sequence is TGTGCCAGCAGCTATGGACTAAACTATGGCTACACCTTC. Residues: CASSYGLNYGYTF.

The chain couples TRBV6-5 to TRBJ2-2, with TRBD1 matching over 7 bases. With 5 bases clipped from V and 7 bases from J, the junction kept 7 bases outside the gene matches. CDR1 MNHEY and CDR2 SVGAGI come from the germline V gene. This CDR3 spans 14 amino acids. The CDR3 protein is CASSLQGNGGELFF. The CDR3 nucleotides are TGTGCCAGCAGTCTACAGGGGAACGGCGGGGAGCTGTTTTTT.

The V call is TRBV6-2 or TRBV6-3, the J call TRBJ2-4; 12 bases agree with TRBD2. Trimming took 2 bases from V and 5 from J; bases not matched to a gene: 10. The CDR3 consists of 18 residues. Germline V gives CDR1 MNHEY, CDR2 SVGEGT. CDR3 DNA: TGTGCCAGCAGTTACGGGGGTCTAGCGGGAGGGCCGGAAAACATTCAGTACTTC. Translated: CASSYGGLAGGPENIQYF.

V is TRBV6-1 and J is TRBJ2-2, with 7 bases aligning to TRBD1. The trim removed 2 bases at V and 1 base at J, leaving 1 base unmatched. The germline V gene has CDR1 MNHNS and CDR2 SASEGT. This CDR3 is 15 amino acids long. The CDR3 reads CASSENRGNTGELFF. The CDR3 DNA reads TGTGCCAGCAGTGAAAACAGGGGGAACACCGGGGAGCTGTTTTTT.

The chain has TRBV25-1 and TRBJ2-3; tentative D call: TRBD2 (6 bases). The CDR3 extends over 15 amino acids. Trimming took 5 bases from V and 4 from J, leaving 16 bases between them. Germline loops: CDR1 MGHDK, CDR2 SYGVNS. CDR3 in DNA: TGTGCCAGCAGTCGGGTTGGGGGAGGTGCAGATACGCAGTATTTT. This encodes CASSRVGGGADTQYF.